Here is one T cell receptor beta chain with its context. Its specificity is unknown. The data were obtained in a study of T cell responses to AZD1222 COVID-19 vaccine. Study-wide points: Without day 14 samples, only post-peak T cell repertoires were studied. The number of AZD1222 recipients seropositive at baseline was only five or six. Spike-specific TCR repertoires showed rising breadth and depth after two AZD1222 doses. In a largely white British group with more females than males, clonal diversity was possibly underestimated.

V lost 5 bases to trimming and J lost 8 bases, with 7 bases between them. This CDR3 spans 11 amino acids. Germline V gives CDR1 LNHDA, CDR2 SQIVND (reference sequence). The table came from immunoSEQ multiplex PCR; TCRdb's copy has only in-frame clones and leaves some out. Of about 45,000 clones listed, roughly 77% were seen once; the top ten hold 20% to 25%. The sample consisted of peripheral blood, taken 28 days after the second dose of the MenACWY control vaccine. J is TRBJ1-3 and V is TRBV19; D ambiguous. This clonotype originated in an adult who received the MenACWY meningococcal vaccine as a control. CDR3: CASSLVYTIYF. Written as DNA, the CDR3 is TGTGCCAGTAGTCTGGTTTACACCATATATTTT.